This T cell receptor beta chain was documented in a study of breast tumors, draining lymph nodes, adjacent tissues. Broader study findings: Tumors had less TCR diversity than lymph nodes, more than nontumor tissue. Tumor and nontumor repertoires were significantly more similar in luminal-like than in basal-like breast cancer. That most tumor T cells come from lymph nodes remained unproven. Findings are consistent with lymph node origin and intratumoral expansion of most tumor T cells.

With respect to this clonotype: As yet, its antigen is unknown. This could be a read error, since a much larger clone is one nucleotide away.

Germline V CDR1 and CDR2: MNHEY, SVGAGI. The CDR3 is 16 residues long. Samples came from axillary lymph nodes draining the breast cancer. TCRdb independently ran MiXCR on the multiplex PCR reads; one entry per CDR3 protein. Of tens of thousands of distinct CDR3 sequences in the sample, roughly 19% were seen once. Sequenced input: axillary lymph node tissue. V is TRBV6-5 and J is TRBJ2-2, with a tentative D call TRBD2 (6 bases). The sequence derives from a female donor with breast cancer. Some clones in this sample may be carry-over from other donors' samples. CDR3 DNA sequence: TGTGCCAGCAGTACCCGGGGCGTGGCGAACACCGGGGGGCTGTTTTTT. Translating it yields CASSTRGVANTGGLFF.